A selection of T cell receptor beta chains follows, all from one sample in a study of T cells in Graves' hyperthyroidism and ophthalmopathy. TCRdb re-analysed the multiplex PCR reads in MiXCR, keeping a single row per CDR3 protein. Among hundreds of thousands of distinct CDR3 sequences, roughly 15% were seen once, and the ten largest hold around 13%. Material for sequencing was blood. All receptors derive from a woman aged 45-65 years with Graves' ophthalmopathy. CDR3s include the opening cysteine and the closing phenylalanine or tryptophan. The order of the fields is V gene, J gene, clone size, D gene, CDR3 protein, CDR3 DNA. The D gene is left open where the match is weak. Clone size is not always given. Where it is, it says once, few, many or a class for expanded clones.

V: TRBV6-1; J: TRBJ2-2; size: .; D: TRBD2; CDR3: CASSYIHSGTGELFF; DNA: TGTGCCAGCAGTTATATTCATAGCGGGACTGGGGAGCTGTTTTTT
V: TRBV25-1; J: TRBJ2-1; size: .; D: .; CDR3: CASSGGADYNEQFF; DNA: TGTGCCAGCAGTGGAGGTGCAGATTACAATGAGCAGTTCTTC
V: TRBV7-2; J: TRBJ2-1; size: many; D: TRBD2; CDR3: CASSPPGTSRNNEQFF; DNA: TGTGCCAGCAGCCCACCCGGGACTAGCAGAAACAATGAGCAGTTCTTC
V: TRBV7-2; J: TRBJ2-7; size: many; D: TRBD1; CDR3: CASSLEGAGLLEQYF; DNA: TGTGCCAGCAGCCTCGAGGGGGCCGGGCTCTTAGAGCAGTACTTC
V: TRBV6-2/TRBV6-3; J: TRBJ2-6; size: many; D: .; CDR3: CASSYGGPGANVLTF; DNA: TGTGCCAGCAGTTACGGGGGGCCTGGGGCCAACGTCCTGACTTTC
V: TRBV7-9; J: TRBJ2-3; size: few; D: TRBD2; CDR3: CASSLVGYPSGRSTDTQYF; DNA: TGTGCCAGCAGCTTAGTCGGATACCCAAGCGGGAGGAGCACAGATACGCAGTATTTT
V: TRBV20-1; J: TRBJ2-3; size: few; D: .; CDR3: CSARHHTGPPSTDTQYF; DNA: TGCAGTGCTAGACACCACACCGGGCCCCCCTCCACAGATACGCAGTATTTT
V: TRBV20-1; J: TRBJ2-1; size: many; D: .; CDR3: CSARDRSGRSYNEQFF; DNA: TGCAGTGCTAGAGATCGTAGCGGAAGATCCTACAATGAGCAGTTCTTC
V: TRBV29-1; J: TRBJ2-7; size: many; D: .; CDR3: CSVLSQGYEQYF; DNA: TGCAGCGTACTCTCCCAGGGCTACGAGCAGTACTTC
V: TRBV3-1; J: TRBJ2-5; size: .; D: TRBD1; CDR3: CASSQDRQGASETQYF; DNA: TGTGCCAGCAGCCAAGATCGACAGGGGGCGTCTGAGACCCAGTACTTC
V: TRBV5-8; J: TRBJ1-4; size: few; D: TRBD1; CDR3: CASSSSGTANEKLFF; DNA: TGTGCCAGCAGCTCGAGTGGGACAGCTAATGAAAAACTGTTTTTT
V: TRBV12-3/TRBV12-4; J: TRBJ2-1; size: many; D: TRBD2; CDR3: CASSLETSGRQNEQFF; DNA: TGTGCCAGCAGTTTAGAGACTAGCGGGAGGCAGAATGAGCAGTTCTTC
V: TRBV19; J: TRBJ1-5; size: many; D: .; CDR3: CASNRVNQPQHF; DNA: TGTGCCAGCAACCGGGTGAATCAGCCCCAGCATTTT
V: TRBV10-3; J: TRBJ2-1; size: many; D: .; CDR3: CAISEEAWDNEQFF; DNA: TGTGCCATCAGTGAAGAGGCCTGGGACAATGAGCAGTTCTTC
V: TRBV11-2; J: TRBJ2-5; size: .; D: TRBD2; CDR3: CASSPLGRGRSYQETQYF; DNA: TGTGCCAGCAGCCCCCTAGGGAGGGGACGAAGCTACCAAGAGACCCAGTACTTC
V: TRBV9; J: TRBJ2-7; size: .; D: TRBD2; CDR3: CASSVEAVLAGGPMDEQYF; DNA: TGTGCCAGCAGCGTCGAAGCCGTACTAGCGGGAGGGCCGATGGACGAGCAGTACTTC
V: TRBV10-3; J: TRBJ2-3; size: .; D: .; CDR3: CAISEGDSRTDTQYF; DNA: TGTGCCATCAGCGAGGGGGACTCCCGCACAGATACGCAGTATTTT
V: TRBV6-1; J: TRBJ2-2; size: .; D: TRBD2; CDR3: CASRGISGSGYTGELFF; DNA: TGTGCCAGCAGGGGCATTAGCGGGAGCGGGTACACCGGGGAGCTGTTTTTT
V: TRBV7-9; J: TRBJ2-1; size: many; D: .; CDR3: CASSLLSGRDNEQFF; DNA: TGTGCCAGCAGCTTATTGTCCGGGAGAGACAATGAGCAGTTCTTC
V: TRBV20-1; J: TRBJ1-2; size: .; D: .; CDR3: CSARDDRSRLVANYGYTF; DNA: TGCAGTGCTAGAGATGACAGAAGTCGGCTAGTTGCTAACTATGGCTACACCTTC
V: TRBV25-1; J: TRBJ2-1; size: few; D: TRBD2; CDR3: CASSDLGLAASYNEQFF; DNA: TGTGCCAGCAGTGACCTGGGACTAGCGGCCTCCTACAATGAGCAGTTCTTC
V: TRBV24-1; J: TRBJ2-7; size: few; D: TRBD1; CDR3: CATSGDRAYEQYF; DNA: TGTGCCACCAGTGGTGACAGGGCCTACGAGCAGTACTTC
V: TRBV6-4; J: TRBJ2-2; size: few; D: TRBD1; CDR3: CASRGTAQNTGELFF; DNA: TGTGCCAGCCGAGGGACAGCTCAGAACACCGGGGAGCTGTTTTTT
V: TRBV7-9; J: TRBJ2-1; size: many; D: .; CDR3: CASSLSSPTRYNEQFF; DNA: TGTGCCAGCAGCTTATCCTCACCTACCAGGTACAATGAGCAGTTCTTC
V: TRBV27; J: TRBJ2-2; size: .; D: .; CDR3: CASRIEVPEETSAGGGELFF; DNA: TGTGCCAGCAGAATCGAAGTCCCCGAAGAGACTTCCGCTGGAGGCGGGGAGCTGTTTTTT
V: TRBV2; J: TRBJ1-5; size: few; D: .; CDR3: CASSPTAYSNQPQHF; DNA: TGTGCCAGCAGTCCGACAGCTTATAGCAATCAGCCCCAGCATTTT
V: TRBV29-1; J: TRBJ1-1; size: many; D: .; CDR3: CSVFPTSPSEAFF; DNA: TGCAGCGTTTTCCCGACTTCCCCCTCAGAAGCTTTCTTT
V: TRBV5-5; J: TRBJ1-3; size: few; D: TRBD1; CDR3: CASSFGDRADGNTIYF; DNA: TGTGCCAGCAGCTTCGGGGACAGGGCAGATGGAAACACCATATATTTT
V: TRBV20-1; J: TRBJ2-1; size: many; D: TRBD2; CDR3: CSAKGLAGSYNEQFF; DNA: TGCAGTGCTAAAGGACTAGCGGGTTCCTACAATGAGCAGTTCTTC
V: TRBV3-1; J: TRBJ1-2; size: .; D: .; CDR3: CASSQDFGTFTDGYTF; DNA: TGTGCCAGCAGCCAAGATTTTGGAACTTTTACCGATGGCTACACCTTC
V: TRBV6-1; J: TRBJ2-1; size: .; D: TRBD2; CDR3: CASSHPGTRVGNEQFF; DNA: TGTGCCAGCAGTCACCCCGGGACTAGAGTGGGCAATGAGCAGTTCTTC
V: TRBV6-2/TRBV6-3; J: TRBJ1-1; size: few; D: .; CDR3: CASSPGTGVPRDTEAFF; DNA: TGTGCCAGCAGCCCAGGGACGGGGGTCCCTCGGGACACTGAAGCTTTCTTT
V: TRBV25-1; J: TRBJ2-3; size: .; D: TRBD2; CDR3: CASSEPSGTDTQYF; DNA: TGTGCCAGCAGTGAACCTAGCGGTACAGATACGCAGTATTTT
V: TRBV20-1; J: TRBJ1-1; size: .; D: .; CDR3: CSAGPQVESEAFF; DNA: TGCAGTGCTGGGCCACAGGTAGAGTCTGAAGCTTTCTTT
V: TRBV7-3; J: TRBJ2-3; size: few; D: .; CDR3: CASSALGALTDTQYF; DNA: TGTGCCAGCAGCGCACTAGGGGCATTAACAGATACGCAGTATTTT
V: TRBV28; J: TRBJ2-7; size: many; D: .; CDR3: CASSLGLPSEQYF; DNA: TGTGCCAGCAGTCTGGGACTCCCCTCCGAGCAGTACTTC
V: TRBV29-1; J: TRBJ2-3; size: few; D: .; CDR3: CSVEKRNTDTQYF; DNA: TGCAGCGTTGAGAAGAGAAACACAGATACGCAGTATTTT
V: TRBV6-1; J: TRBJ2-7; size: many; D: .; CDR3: CASSLLAKPYEQYF; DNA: TGTGCCAGCAGCCTATTGGCTAAGCCCTACGAGCAGTACTTC
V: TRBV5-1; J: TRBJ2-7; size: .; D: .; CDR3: CASSFEAGAGYEQYF; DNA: TGCGCCAGCAGCTTTGAGGCAGGGGCGGGCTACGAGCAGTACTTC
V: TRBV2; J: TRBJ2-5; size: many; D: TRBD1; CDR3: CASRTGTGDETQYF; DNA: TGTGCCAGCAGAACCGGGACAGGGGATGAGACCCAGTACTTC
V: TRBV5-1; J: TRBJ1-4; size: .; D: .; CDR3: CASTLSTGTNEKLFF; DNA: TGCGCCAGCACTCTATCGACCGGGACTAATGAAAAACTGTTTTTT
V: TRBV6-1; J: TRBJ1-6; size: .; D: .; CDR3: CASSPGHTAPNSPLHF; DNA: TGTGCCAGCAGTCCGGGACATACGGCCCCTAATTCACCCCTCCACTTT
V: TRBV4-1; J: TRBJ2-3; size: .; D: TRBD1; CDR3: CASSLGTGSYDTQYF; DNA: TGCGCCAGCAGTCTTGGGACAGGGTCTTACGATACGCAGTATTTT
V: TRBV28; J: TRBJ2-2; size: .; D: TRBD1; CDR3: CASSRAGQGATGELFF; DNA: TGTGCCAGCAGTAGGGCGGGACAGGGCGCCACCGGGGAGCTGTTTTTT
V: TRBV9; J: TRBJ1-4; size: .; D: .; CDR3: CASSGRTETAEKLFF; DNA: TGTGCCAGCAGCGGCAGGACAGAAACCGCTGAAAAACTGTTTTTT
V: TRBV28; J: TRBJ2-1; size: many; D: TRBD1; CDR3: CASSLPTGGSYNEQFF; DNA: TGTGCCAGCAGTTTGCCTACAGGGGGCTCCTACAATGAGCAGTTCTTC
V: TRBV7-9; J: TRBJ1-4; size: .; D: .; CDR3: CASSLAVGAEKLFF; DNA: TGTGCCAGCAGCCTAGCTGTTGGGGCTGAAAAACTGTTTTTT
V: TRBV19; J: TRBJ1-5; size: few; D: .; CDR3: CASSIGFQPQHF; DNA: TGTGCCAGTAGTATAGGGTTTCAGCCCCAGCATTTT
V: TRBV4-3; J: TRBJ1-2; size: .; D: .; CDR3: CASSQDSLAPGYTF; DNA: TGCGCCAGCAGCCAAGACAGTCTTGCTCCTGGCTACACCTTC
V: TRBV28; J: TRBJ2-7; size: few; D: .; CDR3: CASSKGTVYEQYF; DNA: TGTGCCAGCAGTAAAGGGACCGTCTACGAGCAGTACTTC
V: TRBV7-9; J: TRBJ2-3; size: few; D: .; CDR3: CAGGGTQYF; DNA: TGTGCCGGGGGCGGTACGCAGTATTTT
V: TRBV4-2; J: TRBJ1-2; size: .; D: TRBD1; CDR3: CASSQGQARHYGYTF; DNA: TGTGCCAGCAGCCAGGGACAGGCGCGTCACTATGGCTACACCTTC
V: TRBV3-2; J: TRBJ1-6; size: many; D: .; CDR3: CASTGRDSPLHF; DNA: TGTGCCAGCACGGGGAGGGACTCACCCCTCCACTTT